The 26 T cell receptor beta chains given below trace back to one sample, sequenced in a study of blood T cell repertoires in COVID-19 (dated by TCRdb to the early 2020s). Libraries came from the immunoSEQ multiplex PCR assay. The table comes from immuneACCESS by way of TCRdb, which keeps in-frame sequences with V and J called. Part of the clones is missing from these tables; in studies checked, under half for an unresolved V gene and the rest for unknown reasons. Present in this sample are 300,000 to 400,000 clones, approximately 86% of which were seen just once. Of the sample, less than 9% is held by the ten largest clones. The sequenced material came from peripheral blood. The receptors stem from a woman aged 60 to 75 with COVID-19, enrolled during active disease.

The rearrangement uses TRBV5-6 and TRBJ2-3; TRBD1 aligns across 9 bases. V lost 3 bases, J lost 1 base, and 3 bases stayed unmatched. Germline V gene data show CDR1 as SGHDT and CDR2 as YYEEEE. The length of the CDR3 is 15 residues. The CDR3 sequence is CASSSGQGGTDTQYF. The CDR3 bases are TGTGCCAGCAGCTCGGGACAGGGTGGCACAGATACGCAGTATTTT.

The chain is built from TRBV6-2 or TRBV6-3 and TRBJ2-2; possible D gene TRBD2, 6 bases. Germline V CDR1 and CDR2: MNHEY, SVGEGT. V was cut by 4 bases and J by 2 bases, with 14 bases left in between. The length of the CDR3 is 16 residues. This CDR3 reads CASSWVSRGNTGELFF. CDR3 DNA: TGTGCCAGCAGTTGGGTGTCGCGGGGTAACACCGGGGAGCTGTTTTTT.

V gene TRBV7-2 combines with J gene TRBJ2-5; D gene unclear. The CDR3 is made up of 11 amino acids. Between the trimmed V and J ends, which lost 4 bases and 5 bases, there was a span of 5 bases. Germline CDR1 and CDR2: SGHTA and FQGNSA. CDR3 protein: CASSSAETQYF. Written as DNA, the CDR3 is TGTGCCAGCAGCTCTGCGGAGACCCAGTACTTC.

This clone was counted only a few times. The rearrangement joins TRBV15 to TRBJ1-4; D call uncertain. Germline CDR1 and CDR2: LNHNV and YYDKDF (reference sequence). Trimming cost V 1 base and J 7 bases, with 10 bases left between them. This CDR3 is built from 14 residues. The CDR3 region is CATSRGVLGEKLFF. CDR3 in DNA: TGTGCCACCAGCAGAGGGGTCCTAGGTGAAAAACTGTTTTTT.

The chain recombines TRBV9 with TRBJ2-2; the D gene is possibly TRBD1 (6 bases). The ends were cut back, 8 bases at V and 6 bases at J, with 14 bases in the middle. The CDR3 spans 13 residues. Germline V gene sequence: CDR1 SGDLS, CDR2 YYNGEE. The CDR3 loop is CARHTGIPGELFF. In DNA, the CDR3 is TGTGCCAGGCATACAGGGATCCCCGGGGAGCTGTTTTTT.

The V and J genes are TRBV6-5 and TRBJ1-5; 8 positions agree with TRBD1. The germline V gene encodes CDR1 MNHEY and CDR2 SVGAGI. Trimming at V came to 9 bases and at J to 3 bases, leaving 4 bases not matched to a gene. This CDR3 contains 13 residues. CDR3 in amino acids: CASSTGANQPQHF. Written as DNA, the CDR3 is TGTGCCAGTTCGACAGGGGCCAATCAGCCCCAGCATTTT.

V usage is TRBV4-3 and J usage is TRBJ1-2; D is uncertain. This CDR3 comprises 17 residues. The germline V gene encodes CDR1 LGHNA and CDR2 YSLEER. Trimming left V 0 bases short and J 2 bases short, with 16 bases between. The CDR3 DNA sequence: TGCGCCAGCAGCCAAGATTTTAGGCCCCAAGCGAACTATGGCTACACCTTC. Its translation: CASSQDFRPQANYGYTF.

The rearrangement joins TRBV21-1 to TRBJ1-1; the D segment call TRBD1 is taken from the table without a DNA check. TRBV21-1 is a documented pseudogene. The CDR3 has 12 residues. The CDR3, as DNA: TGTGCCAGCAGCAGTAGACAGACTGAAGCTTTCTTT. Its protein product is CASSSRQTEAFF.

The chain combines TRBV4-2 with TRBJ2-3, with a weak D call TRBD2 (7 bases). V was pared by 0 bases and J by 0 bases, with 13 bases between. This CDR3 has 17 residues. CDR1 LGHNA and CDR2 YNFKEQ come from the germline V gene. For the CDR3, the DNA is TGTGCCAGCAGCCAAGATTTGGCGGGGGCCAGCACAGATACGCAGTATTTT. Its protein product is CASSQDLAGASTDTQYF.

V is TRBV5-4 and J is TRBJ2-3; 10 bases are a match to TRBD2. The germline V gene has CDR1 SGHNT and CDR2 YYREEE (reference sequence). The V and J ends lost 5 bases and 5 bases, in that order; junction bases with no gene match: 11. CDR3 length: 16 residues. DNA for the CDR3: TGTGCCAGCAGTCAACTCAGCGGGGGGGTTGGAGATACGCAGTATTTT. Translated: CASSQLSGGVGDTQYF.

V and J are TRBV7-9 and TRBJ1-1, with 7 bases identical to TRBD1. V shed 3 bases, J shed 1 base, and the junction held 11 bases outside the gene matches. CDR3 length: 17 amino acids. Germline values: CDR1 SEHNR, CDR2 FQNEAQ (reference sequence). CDR3 sequence reads: CASSFSRPGGRNTEAFF. CDR3 DNA sequence: TGTGCCAGCAGCTTTTCCCGACCAGGGGGGCGGAACACTGAAGCTTTCTTT.

J is TRBJ2-5 and V is TRBV11-3, with 12 bases matching TRBD1. The germline CDR1 and CDR2 sequences are SGHNT and YENEEA. The CDR3 is 16 residues long. J gave up 5 bases and V 1 base, and 5 bases lay outside the gene matches. CDR3 DNA: TGTGCCAGCAGCTTAGGCGGGACAGGGGGCCGGGAGACCCAGTACTTC. Translating gives CASSLGGTGGRETQYF. Supplemented by reference TRBV11-3 and TRBJ2-5, the full variable domain reads EAGVVQSPRYKIIEKKQPVAFWCNPISGHNTLYWYLQNLGQGPELLIRYENEEAVDDSQLPKDRFSAERLKGVDSTLKIQPAELGDSAVYLCASSLGGTGGRETQYFGPGTRLLVL.

This chain uses TRBV6-5 with TRBJ1-5, with a weak D call TRBD1 (5 bases). Deletions cut 11 bases from V and 4 bases from J, with 15 bases between. Germline V gene lookup returns CDR1 MNHEY and CDR2 SVGAGI. CDR3 length equals 13 residues. CDR3 amino acids: CAGPRTRNQPQHF. The CDR3 DNA sequence: TGTGCCGGCCCCCGGACACGGAATCAGCCCCAGCATTTT.

V and J are TRBV19 and TRBJ1-4; no firm D call. CDR3 length: 14 amino acids. Trimming pared 4 bases from V and 5 bases from J, leaving 11 bases between. Germline CDR1 reads LNHDA; CDR2 reads SQIVND (reference sequence). The CDR3 nucleotides are TGTGCCAGTAGTACAAATCGAGGGAATGAAAAACTGTTTTTT. Its protein product is CASSTNRGNEKLFF.

This clone occurred a few times. The chain has TRBV5-5 and TRBJ1-1; TRBD1 is a possible D gene (6 bases). There are 14 residues in the CDR3. The germline CDR1 and CDR2 sequences are SGHKS and YYEKEE (reference sequence). Trimming shortened V by 3 bases and J by 1 base, and 10 bases separated the two germline ends. CDR3 in amino acids: CASSSSRGNTEAFF. The CDR3 nucleotides read TGTGCCAGCAGCTCAAGCAGGGGGAACACTGAAGCTTTCTTT.

The V call is TRBV25-1, the J call TRBJ2-7; TRBD1 matches at 7 bases. Germline V gene lookup returns CDR1 MGHDK and CDR2 SYGVNS. V dropped 7 bases and J dropped 2; count of bases not matched to a gene: 8. This CDR3 is 14 amino acids long. CDR3 bases: TGTGCCAGCAAAGTCCGACAGGGCCCCTACGAGCAGTACTTC. Protein sequence: CASKVRQGPYEQYF.

The chain joins TRBV18 to TRBJ1-2, with 9 bases identical to TRBD1. The V gene end was trimmed by 3 bases and the J gene end by 6 bases; junction bases not matched to a gene: 2. The V gene's germline CDR1 is KGHSH and CDR2 LQKENI. The CDR3 consists of 13 residues. CDR3 amino acids: CASSPGDRDGYTF. The CDR3 DNA sequence: TGTGCCAGCTCACCCGGGGACAGGGATGGCTACACCTTC. Based on the CDR3 plus reference TRBV18 and TRBJ1-2, the full variable domain is NAGVMQNPRHLVRRRGQEARLRCSPMKGHSHVYWYRQLPEEGLKFMVYLQKENIIDESGMPKERFSAEFPKEGPSILRIQQVVRGDSAAYFCASSPGDRDGYTFGSGTRLTVV.

The chain uses TRBV24-1 and TRBJ2-1; 7 positions match TRBD1. J was trimmed by 1 base and V by 4 bases; bases with no gene match: 6. The CDR3 sequence is 16 residues long. Looked up from germline, CDR1 is KGHDR and CDR2 is SFDVKD. CDR3 sequence (DNA): TGTGCCACCAGTGACCCCAGCAGGGGGTCCTACAATGAGCAGTTCTTC. Its protein is CATSDPSRGSYNEQFF.

This sequence joins TRBV10-3 and TRBJ2-1; 7 bases agree with TRBD2. V dropped 3 bases and J dropped 8; count of bases not matched to a gene: 7. In germline, CDR1 is ENHRY, CDR2 SYGVKD. This CDR3 contains 14 residues. DNA of the CDR3: TGTGCCATCAGTGAATCTATCGGGGGGTATGAGCAGTTCTTC. Translation: CAISESIGGYEQFF.

The rearrangement links TRBV7-9 to TRBJ2-1; maybe TRBD1 (6 bases). The CDR3 consists of 12 residues. Per the germline V gene, CDR1 is SEHNR and CDR2 is FQNEAQ (reference sequence). V lost 5 bases and J lost 5, with 7 bases in between. In nucleotides, the CDR3 is TGTGCCAGCAGCGACAGGAACAATGAGCAGTTCTTC. It translates to CASSDRNNEQFF.

The chain joins TRBV7-9 to TRBJ2-4; no reliable D call. V lost 4 bases and J lost 8, with 9 bases in between. This CDR3 has 12 amino acids. Germline CDR1 is SEHNR and CDR2 is FQNEAQ (reference sequence). The CDR3: CASSSTVHIQYF. Written as DNA, the CDR3 is TGTGCCAGCAGCTCGACTGTGCACATTCAGTACTTC.

This chain connects TRBV24-1 to TRBJ2-2; 12 bases are a match to TRBD1. Unmatched junction bases numbered 8, after V lost 3 bases and J lost 4 bases. CDR1 is KGHDR and CDR2 is SFDVKD in the germline V gene. The CDR3 sequence is 18 residues long. CDR3 nucleotide sequence: TGTGCCACCAGTGATCCCGGGACAGGGGGCCGTGGCACCGGGGAGCTGTTTTTT. Its translation: CATSDPGTGGRGTGELFF.

This chain connects TRBV5-4 to TRBJ1-4; 10 bases agree with TRBD1. The CDR3 contains 13 residues. The V gene's germline CDR1 is SGHNT and CDR2 YYREEE (reference sequence). J lost 11 bases, V lost 4 bases, and 5 bases had no gene match. CDR3 DNA: TGTGCCAGCAGCCGCGACAGGGGGCCGAAACTGTTTTTT. Translated, it gives CASSRDRGPKLFF.

The chain links TRBV7-2 to TRBJ2-7, with a tentative D call TRBD1 (6 bases). The germline CDR1 and CDR2 sequences are SGHTA and FQGNSA. CDR3 length: 14 amino acids. With 6 bases removed from V and 4 bases from J, the gap between germline ends came to 16 bases. CDR3 residues: CASSSTGLSYEQYF. CDR3 sequence (DNA): TGTGCCAGCAGTTCGACAGGTTTGTCATACGAGCAGTACTTC.

Written as DNA, the CDR3 is TGTGCCAGCAGCCCAGGGGGTAGAGACTATGGCTACACCTTC. Translation: CASSPGGRDYGYTF. This chain links TRBV7-2 with TRBJ1-2; 7 nucleotides align to TRBD1. Per germline, CDR1 SGHTA and CDR2 FQGNSA. The CDR3 consists of 14 residues. V shed 5 bases and J 3 bases; nucleotides not matched to a gene: 6.

This clone occurred once. This chain uses TRBV5-1 with TRBJ1-4; possibly TRBD1 for D (6 bases). CDR3 size: 15 residues. CDR1 is SGHRS, CDR2 YFSETQ, per germline. Deletions cut 5 bases from V and 8 bases from J, with 19 bases between. The DNA of the CDR3 is TGCGCCAGCAGTTTCACAGGGATGACGGGCGAAAAACTGTTTTTT. It encodes CASSFTGMTGEKLFF.